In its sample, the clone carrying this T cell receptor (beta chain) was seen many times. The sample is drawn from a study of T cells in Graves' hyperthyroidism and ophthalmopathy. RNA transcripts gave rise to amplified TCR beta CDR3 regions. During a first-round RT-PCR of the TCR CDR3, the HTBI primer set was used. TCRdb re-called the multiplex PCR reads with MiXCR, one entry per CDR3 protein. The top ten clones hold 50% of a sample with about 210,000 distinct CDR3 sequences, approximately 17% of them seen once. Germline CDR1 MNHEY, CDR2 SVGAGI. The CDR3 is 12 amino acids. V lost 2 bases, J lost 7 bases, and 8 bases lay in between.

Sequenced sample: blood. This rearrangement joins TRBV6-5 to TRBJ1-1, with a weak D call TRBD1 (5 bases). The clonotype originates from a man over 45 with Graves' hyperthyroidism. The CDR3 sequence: CASSYADSEAFF. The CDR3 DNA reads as TGTGCCAGCAGTTACGCTGACAGTGAAGCTTTCTTT.